This passage covers 8 T cell receptor beta chains from one sample sequenced in a study of tumor and adjacent non-tumor tissue in lung cancer. The library came from three nested PCR rounds adapted from ARM-PCR protocols. Via MiXCR, TCRdb re-called the multiplex PCR reads, giving one row per CDR3 protein. Here the sample spans about 93,000 distinct CDR3 sequences, approximately 70% being singletons. This sample's RNA came from whole unsorted tissue. The sequencing sample was made of lung tumor tissue. The origin of the receptors is a man in his 60s with non-small cell lung cancer.

Concerning this clonotype: One end of the junction fails to match germline, which may point to a read error. This chain links TRBV20-1 with TRBJ2-1; 10 bases align to TRBD2. The germline gives CDR1 DFQATT, CDR2 SNEGSKA (reference sequence). This CDR3 comprises 14 residues. The CDR3, as DNA: TGCAGTGCTGGGGGACTAGCGTTGAACAATGAGCAATTCTTC. As protein: CSAGGLALNNEQFF.

Of note for this clonotype: This may be a read error: a much more frequent sequence differs by one nucleotide. The J gene is TRBJ2-7, the V gene TRBV7-9; D remains ambiguous. Looked up from germline, CDR1 is SEHNR and CDR2 is FQNEAQ (reference sequence). The CDR3 length is 12 residues. Trimming removed 7 bases from V and 7 bases from J, with 14 bases in between. CDR3 amino acids: CASNLGPREQYF. The DNA of the CDR3 is TGTGCCAGCAACTTGGGCCCTCGTGAGCAGTACTTC.

Points on this clonotype: The junction departs from the called germline gene at one end, perhaps through a read error. CDR3 sequence reads: CVSNIDIYNSPLHF. In DNA form, the CDR3 reads TGTGTCAGCAACATAGACATTTATAATTCACCCCTCCACTTT. J is TRBJ1-6 and V is TRBV11-1, with no clear D. In germline, CDR1 is SGHAT, CDR2 FQDESV (reference sequence). The CDR3 covers 14 residues.

The rearrangement links TRBV12-3 or TRBV12-4 to TRBJ2-3, with TRBD2 matching over 10 bases. CDR3 length: 17 residues. V lost 2 bases, J lost 3 bases, and 8 bases stayed unmatched. CDR3 protein: CASSLRIAGGSTDTQYF. The CDR3 DNA sequence: TGTGCCAGCAGTTTACGAATAGCGGGGGGTAGTACAGATACGCAGTATTTT.

As regards this clonotype: This may be a read error, as it is one base from a much larger clone. The chain has TRBV7-8 and TRBJ2-5; a possible D gene is TRBD1 (6 bases). Germline-derived CDR1 and CDR2 are SGHVS and FQNEAQ. V shed 3 bases and J shed 5 bases, with 19 bases lying between them. The CDR3 is 16 amino acids. The CDR3 nucleotides read TGTGCCAGCAGCTTCGAAGGCGTGGGGGCCCGGGAGACCCAGTACTTC. It translates to CASSFEGVGARETQYF.

The DNA of the CDR3 is TGTGCCAGCAAAGATGAGGACACCTCCTACAATGAGCAGTTCTTC. Its translation is CASKDEDTSYNEQFF. The V call is TRBV12-3 or TRBV12-4, the J call TRBJ2-1, with a weak D call TRBD1 (5 bases). The V and J ends lost 7 bases and 0 bases respectively, with 13 bases between them. The CDR3 sequence is 15 residues long.

There are many counts of this clonotype. The chain is built from TRBV12-3 or TRBV12-4 and TRBJ2-5; 10 bases align to TRBD2. The V and J ends lost 6 bases and 5 bases, in that order; junction bases with no gene match: 9. The CDR3 is 15 residues long. This chain's CDR3 is CASSRETSGEETQYF. CDR3 in DNA: TGTGCCAGCAGCCGTGAAACTAGCGGGGAGGAGACCCAGTACTTC.

As for this clonotype: Since the CDR3 does not end with the conserved phenylalanine or tryptophan, this likely comes from a read error. CDR3 coding DNA: TGTGCCAGCAGCCTTCCCGGCGGCGCCTACAAGCAGTACCTC. Amino acids: CASSLPGGAYKQYL. This chain connects TRBV11-1 to TRBJ2-7; no definite D call. Germline V gene data show CDR1 as SGHAT and CDR2 as FQDESV (reference sequence). This CDR3 is built from 14 residues.